This T cell receptor (beta chain) was sequenced in a study of shared clonotypes between healthy human individuals. As regards this clone: The antigen is undetermined.

The study, taken as a whole, reports: Donors were few, which limited the genetic and exposure-history diversity represented.

Only in-frame clones appear in the TCRdb table, and some are missing; sequencing was by immunoSEQ multiplex PCR. The table records about 1 million clones, about 77% of them present only once. CDR3 length: 16 residues. The V and J ends lost 6 bases and 7 bases, in that order; junction bases with no gene match: 16. In germline, CDR1 is SGHTA, CDR2 FQGNSA. Input material: memory CD4+ T cells sorted from blood. Regarding subset: CD45RA-negative fraction. The chain has TRBV7-2 and TRBJ2-3; 7 bases agree with TRBD2. This clonotype originated in a man between 18 and 35 years old in good health. CDR3 bases: TGTGCCAGCAGAGACCCGGCTAGCGGCCCGCACAATACGCAGTATTTT. Translation: CASRDPASGPHNTQYF.